The sequence of this T cell receptor beta chain was determined in a study of blood T cells in healthy people across ages. Study-wide findings and caveats: Estimated diversity across one million T cells was deemed an underestimate.

As to this clonotype: What it recognizes is unknown.

The authors ran a second PCR of about 7 to 12 cycles using a sample-barcoded 5' primer and a J-beta primer mix. A template-switch adaptor containing 12 random nucleotides labeled each cDNA molecule. TCRdb itself ran the 5' RACE reads through MiXCR, one entry per CDR3 protein. The sample yields 700,000 to 1,000,000 distinct CDR3 sequences, around 45% seen once. Each sample used at least 6.5 million PBMCs. Each sample provided at least 5.5 micrograms of extracted total RNA. The CDR3 consists of 17 residues. V was clipped by 5 bases and J by 0 bases, with 20 bases between them. The germline CDR1 and CDR2 sequences are DFQATT and SNEGSKA (reference sequence).

This rearrangement joins TRBV20-1 to TRBJ2-1; perhaps TRBD2 as D (6 bases). Sequences were obtained from blood. This TCR came from a man in his 60s in good health. The CDR3 here is CSAAGTLRRGSYNEQFF. The DNA for the CDR3 is TGCAGTGCTGCCGGGACTCTGCGTCGGGGCTCCTACAATGAGCAGTTCTTC.